One sample yielded the 25 T cell receptor beta chains listed below, sequenced in a study of tumor-infiltrating lymphocytes in primary liver carcinoma. Total RNA amounting to 500 ng was the source from which TCR beta cDNA was made with a constant-region primer. Slightly modified ARM-PCR, run as three nested multiplex PCR rounds, produced the TCR beta libraries. PCR rounds one and two used TRBV1-TRBV30 forward primers with a C-beta reverse primer for 10 cycles each. TCRdb fed the multiplex PCR reads into MiXCR, producing one record per CDR3 protein. The sample contains 300,000 to 400,000 distinct CDR3 sequences, about 61% of which appear only once. Germline DNA was also extracted, and blood RNA was taken from unsorted whole blood. The sample was peripheral blood. The receptors here all came from a man aged 35 to 55 with primary liver carcinoma and hepatitis B virus infection.

This chain's CDR3 is CASSPGRGGLEQYF. CDR3 sequence (DNA): TGTGCCAGCAGCCCGGGGCGGGGAGGGCTCGAGCAGTACTTC. V is TRBV11-2 and J is TRBJ2-7; 7 bases are shared with TRBD2. The junction had 10 bases not matched to a gene; V was cut back by 5 bases and J by 6 bases. The CDR3 consists of 14 residues. Germline CDR1 is SGHAT and CDR2 is FQNNGV.

Points on this clonotype: A junction end diverges from the germline sequence, so it may reflect a read error. The chain combines TRBV11-2 with TRBJ1-2; D might be TRBD1 (6 bases). The CDR3 runs 15 residues. Germline lookup yields CDR1 SGHAT and CDR2 FQNNGV. CDR3 loop: CASSSRLGADYGYTF. The CDR3 nucleotides are TGTGCCAGCAGCTCCCGCCTGGGGGCAGACTATGGTTACACCTTC.

The genes are TRBV19 and TRBJ2-1; maybe TRBD2 (5 bases). The V end lost 2 bases, the J end lost 9 bases, and 17 bases lay between the germline ends. This CDR3 has 15 amino acids. Germline V gene lookup returns CDR1 LNHDA and CDR2 SQIVND (reference sequence). CDR3 DNA sequence: TGTGCCAGTAGTATAAGGCGCAGAACCGAGGGTGAGCAGTTCTTC. It codes for CASSIRRRTEGEQFF.

This clonotype was detected a few times. V usage is TRBV10-3 and J usage is TRBJ2-3, with D perhaps TRBD2 (7 bases). Trimming left V 3 bases short and J 3 bases short, with 16 bases between. The germline V gene encodes CDR1 ENHRY and CDR2 SYGVKD. The CDR3 runs 16 residues. The CDR3 region has the DNA TGTGCCATCAGTGATACCGGGGGGCGAGGTACAGATACGCAGTATTTT. It encodes CAISDTGGRGTDTQYF.

This clonotype has only one observation. One junction end disagrees with the germline gene, perhaps due to a read error. This chain links TRBV11-2 with TRBJ1-2; TRBD1 matches at 8 bases. There are 13 residues in the CDR3. CDR1 and CDR2 (germline): SGHAT, FQNNGV. The CDR3 DNA reads TGTGCCGGCAGAACCACAGGGGGAGATGGCTACACCTTC. It translates to CAGRTTGGDGYTF.

In regard to this clonotype: Its ends do not fully match the called genes, so a read error is possible. This rearrangement joins TRBV11-2 to TRBJ2-5; a possible D gene is TRBD2 (6 bases). This CDR3 region has 15 residues. CDR1 is SGHAT, CDR2 FQNNGV, per germline. The CDR3 region is CASNFPGVIQETQYF. The DNA of the CDR3 is TGCGCCAGCAACTTCCCGGGGGTAATCCAAGAGACCCAGTACTTC.

Comment on this clonotype: The CDR3 does not close with the conserved phenylalanine or tryptophan, likely indicating a read error. V and J are TRBV11-2 and TRBJ2-1; TRBD2 aligns across 9 bases. Germline V gives CDR1 SGHAT, CDR2 FQNNGV. The CDR3 is 15 residues long. J lost 8 bases, V lost 2 bases, and 7 bases had no gene match. The CDR3 DNA reads as TGTGCCAGCAGCTTAAAGACTAGCGGAACCCATGAGCAGTTCTGC. Amino acids: CASSLKTSGTHEQFC.

As concerns this clonotype: An end of the junction does not agree with germline; a read error may underlie this. This rearrangement joins TRBV4-3 to TRBJ1-4; no firm D call. The CDR3 is 13 amino acids. Germline V gene lookup returns CDR1 LGHNA and CDR2 YSLEER. CDR3 residues: CANRTVTNEKLFF. The CDR3 DNA is TGTGCTAATCGGACCGTTACTAATGAAAAACTGTTTTTT.

In the case of this clonotype: Relative to the germline gene, one junction end is altered; a read error may explain this. The J gene is TRBJ1-4, the V gene TRBV5-5; D remains unclear. CDR3 length: 14 residues. CDR1 and CDR2 from the germline V gene are SGHKS and YYEKEE (reference sequence). The CDR3 region has the DNA TGTGTCAGCATCTTCTCCGAGGGCAGGGAAAAACTGTTTTTT. The encoded protein is CVSIFSEGREKLFF.

This chain links TRBV6-5 with TRBJ2-7; maybe TRBD1 (6 bases). CDR1 is MNHEY, CDR2 SVGAGI, per germline. Trimming took off 9 bases at V and 5 bases at J, with 17 bases between the two ends. This CDR3 comprises 13 residues. In DNA, the CDR3 is TGTGCCAGTAGTACGACAGGTACCAACGAGCAGTACTTC. Encoded protein: CASSTTGTNEQYF.

A word on this clonotype: A much larger clone sits a single nucleotide away, making a read error possible. J is TRBJ2-2 and V is TRBV6-6, with 11 bases aligning to TRBD1. The CDR3 has 17 amino acids. V lost 2 bases and J lost 5; bases outside the gene matches: 7. Germline CDR1 reads MNHNY; CDR2 reads SVGAGI (reference sequence). The CDR3 DNA reads TGTGCCAGCAGTTACCTGGACAGGGGGCGGTGGACCGGGGAGCTGTTTTTT. This sequence encodes CASSYLDRGRWTGELFF.

Regarding this clonotype: Mismatch with germline at one junction end may stem from a read error. V and J are TRBV29-1 and TRBJ1-4; D gene uncertain. CDR1 SQVTM and CDR2 ANQGSEA come from the germline V gene. The CDR3 contains 14 residues. The CDR3 nucleotides read TGCAGCGTTGAAGGATCCGGGCAAGATGAAAAACTGTTATTT. This sequence encodes CSVEGSGQDEKLLF. The entire variable domain, with the rest obtained from reference TRBV29-1 and TRBJ1-4, is as follows: SAVISQKPSRDICQRGTSLTIQCQVDSQVTMMFWYRQQPGQSLTLIATANQGSEATYESGFVIDKFPISRPNLTFSTLTVSNMSPEDSSIYLCSVEGSGQDEKLLFGSGTQLSVL.

The table lists this clonotype with many counts. The V call is TRBV6-5, the J call TRBJ2-1, with 7 bases lining up with TRBD1. Trimming at V came to 6 bases and at J to 2 bases, leaving 4 bases not matched to a gene. Germline V CDR1 and CDR2: MNHEY, SVGAGI. The CDR3 is 14 residues long. Here the CDR3 DNA reads TGTGCCAGCAGATCCGGGACAGCCTACAATGAGCAGTTCTTC. It is translated as CASRSGTAYNEQFF.

This clonotype was detected once. A much larger clone lies a single base off, so this may be a read error. The chain joins TRBV11-2 to TRBJ2-3; D may be TRBD2 (6 bases). The CDR3 covers 17 residues. CDR1 SGHAT and CDR2 FQNNGV come from the germline V gene. CDR3 DNA sequence: TGTGTCAGCAGCTTAAGGGGACTGGTCGGGTTTGCAGATACGCAGTATTTT. Translating gives CVSSLRGLVGFADTQYF. Together with reference TRBV11-2 and TRBJ2-3, the CDR3 gives the full variable domain: EAGVAQSPRYKIIEKRQSVAFWCNPISGHATLYWYQQILGQGPKLLIQFQNNGVVDDSQLPKDRFSAERLKGVDSTLKIQPAKLEDSAVYLCVSSLRGLVGFADTQYFGPGTRLTVL.

The gene calls are TRBV11-3 and TRBJ2-7; TRBD1 aligns across 8 bases. The germline V gene has CDR1 SGHNT and CDR2 YENEEA. Trimming at V came to 6 bases and at J to 8 bases, leaving 12 bases not matched to a gene. The CDR3 is 14 residues long. The CDR3 DNA is TGTGCCAGCAGTCACCGGACAGGGTGCCACAAGCAGTACTTC. Its translation: CASSHRTGCHKQYF.

Remarks on this clonotype: This clone may be a read error of a much larger clone one base away. Because it lacks the conserved phenylalanine or tryptophan at the end, this CDR3 is likely a read error. V usage is TRBV6-2 or TRBV6-3 and J usage is TRBJ2-7; D gene uncertain. V lost 4 bases and J lost 0, with 13 bases in between. CDR1 and CDR2 from the germline V gene are MNHEY and SVGEGT. This CDR3 has 15 amino acids. As DNA, the CDR3 is TGTGCCAGCAGTTCACCCATTTTGAGCTCCTACGAGCAGTACTTA. Translation gives CASSSPILSSYEQYL.

As regards this clonotype: A much larger clone lies a single base off, so this may be a read error. V and J are TRBV5-1 and TRBJ2-1; D is perhaps TRBD1 (6 bases). Germline lookup yields CDR1 SGHRS and CDR2 YFSETQ. The CDR3 totals 15 residues. V was clipped by 6 bases and J by 7 bases, with 20 bases between them. The CDR3 reads CASTEPGHGWNEQFF. The DNA of the CDR3 is TGCGCCAGCACCGAGCCGGGACACGGGTGGAATGAGCAGTTCTTC.

CDR3 sequence: CVNSQGTGEFLDYGYTF. CDR3 coding DNA: TGCGTCAACAGCCAGGGAACAGGGGAATTTTTAGACTATGGCTACACCTTC. V gene TRBV4-1 combines with J gene TRBJ1-2, with 7 bases aligning to TRBD1. CDR3 length equals 17 residues. Germline assignment: CDR1 MGHRA and CDR2 YSYEKL.

The chain employs TRBV11-2 and TRBJ1-1, with D uncertain. Trimming pared 7 bases from V and 1 base from J, leaving 28 bases between. This CDR3 is built from 19 residues. Per the germline V gene, CDR1 is SGHAT and CDR2 is FQNNGV. The CDR3 loop reads CASIPQFGVRGGRNTEAFF. In DNA, the CDR3 is TGTGCCAGCATTCCTCAATTCGGTGTCCGGGGAGGCCGGAACACTGAAGCTTTCTTT.

On this clonotype itself: The junction differs from germline at one of its ends, possibly a read error. The chain employs TRBV11-2 and TRBJ2-1; D gene uncertain. In germline, CDR1 is SGHAT, CDR2 FQNNGV. CDR3 length equals 15 residues. This CDR3 reads CATSLDGLTYNEQSF. CDR3 bases: TGTGCCACCAGCCTAGATGGCCTTACCTACAATGAGCAGTCCTTC.

This clonotype was observed at least ten times. DNA of the CDR3: TGCAGCGTGGCAACAGGGGCATCTAATGAAAAACTGTTTTTT. Amino acids: CSVATGASNEKLFF. The chain couples TRBV29-1 to TRBJ1-4, with 7 bases lining up with TRBD1. This CDR3 comprises 14 residues. After removal of 6 bases from V and 3 bases from J, the junction contained 7 bases not matched to a gene. Germline CDR1 is SQVTM and CDR2 is ANQGSEA.

The rearrangement joins TRBV5-1 to TRBJ2-3; TRBD2 agrees at 7 bases. The V segment lost 5 bases and the J segment 0 bases; nucleotides outside the gene matches: 3. Germline lookup yields CDR1 SGHRS and CDR2 YFSETQ. CDR3 length: 14 amino acids. In nucleotides, the CDR3 is TGCGCCAGCAGAAGCGGGGCTAGCACAGATACGCAGTATTTT. It codes for CASRSGASTDTQYF.

The genes are TRBV12-3 or TRBV12-4 and TRBJ2-1, with 8 bases fitting TRBD1. CDR3 size: 13 residues. The V and J ends lost 2 bases and 10 bases, in that order; junction bases with no gene match: 4. The CDR3 protein is CASSLSDRGEQFF. CDR3 DNA sequence: TGTGCCAGCAGTTTATCCGACAGGGGAGAGCAGTTCTTC.

This chain joins TRBV5-1 and TRBJ2-7; D perhaps matches TRBD1 (5 bases). Germline lookup yields CDR1 SGHRS and CDR2 YFSETQ. The CDR3 length is 14 residues. V lost 0 bases to trimming and J lost 6 bases, with 13 bases between them. The CDR3 region is CASSLEGSTLEQYF. CDR3 DNA sequence: TGCGCCAGCAGCTTGGAGGGGTCGACCCTCGAGCAGTACTTC. Using reference TRBV5-1 and TRBJ2-7 for the parts outside the CDR3, the full variable domain is KAGVTQTPRYLIKTRGQQVTLSCSPISGHRSVSWYQQTPGQGLQFLFEYFSETQRNKGNFPGRFSGRQFSNSRSEMNVSTLELGDSALYLCASSLEGSTLEQYFGPGTRLTVT.

This clonotype was found once. The chain uses TRBV28 and TRBJ2-2; D perhaps matches TRBD1 (5 bases). CDR1 and CDR2 from the germline V gene are MDHEN and SYDVKM. V was pared by 7 bases and J by 9 bases, with 18 bases between. The CDR3 has 14 amino acids. CDR3 protein: CASTKQGWTWELFF. The CDR3 DNA sequence: TGTGCCAGCACCAAGCAGGGATGGACCTGGGAGCTGTTTTTT.